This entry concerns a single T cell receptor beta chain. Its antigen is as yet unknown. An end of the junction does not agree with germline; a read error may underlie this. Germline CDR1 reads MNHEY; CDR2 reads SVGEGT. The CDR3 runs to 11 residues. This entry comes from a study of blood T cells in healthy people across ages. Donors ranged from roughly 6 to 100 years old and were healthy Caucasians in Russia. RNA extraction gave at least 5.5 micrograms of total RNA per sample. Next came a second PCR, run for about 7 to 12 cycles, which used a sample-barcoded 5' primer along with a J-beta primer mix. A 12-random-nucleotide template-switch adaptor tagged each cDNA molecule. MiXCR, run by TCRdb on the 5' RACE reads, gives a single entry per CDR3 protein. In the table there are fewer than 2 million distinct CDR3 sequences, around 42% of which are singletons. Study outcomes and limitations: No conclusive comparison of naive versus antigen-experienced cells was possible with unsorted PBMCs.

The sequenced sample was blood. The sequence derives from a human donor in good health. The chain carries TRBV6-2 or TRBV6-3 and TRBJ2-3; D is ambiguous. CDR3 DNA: TGTGCCAGCAGTTTCCCAGATGCGCAGTATTTT. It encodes CASSFPDAQYF.